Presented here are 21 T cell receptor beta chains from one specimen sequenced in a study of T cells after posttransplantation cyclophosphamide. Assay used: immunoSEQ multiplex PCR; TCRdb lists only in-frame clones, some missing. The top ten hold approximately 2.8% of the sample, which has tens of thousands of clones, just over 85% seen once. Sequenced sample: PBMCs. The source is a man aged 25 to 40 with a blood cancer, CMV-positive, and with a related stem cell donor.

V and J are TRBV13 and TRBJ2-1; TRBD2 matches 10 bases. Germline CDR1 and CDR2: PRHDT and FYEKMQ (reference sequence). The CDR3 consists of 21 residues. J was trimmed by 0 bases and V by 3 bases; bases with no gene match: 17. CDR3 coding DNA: TGTGCCAGCAGCTTGGGTCGGCTAGCGGGAGTCTTTAGGGGCTCCTACAATGAGCAGTTCTTC. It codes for CASSLGRLAGVFRGSYNEQFF.

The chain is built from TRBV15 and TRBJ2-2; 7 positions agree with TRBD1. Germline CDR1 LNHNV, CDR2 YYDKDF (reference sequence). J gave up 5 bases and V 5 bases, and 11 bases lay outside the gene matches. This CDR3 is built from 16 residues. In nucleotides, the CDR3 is TGTGCCACCAGCCCCCCAACGGGACAGCCGACCGGGGAGCTGTTTTTT. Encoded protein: CATSPPTGQPTGELFF.

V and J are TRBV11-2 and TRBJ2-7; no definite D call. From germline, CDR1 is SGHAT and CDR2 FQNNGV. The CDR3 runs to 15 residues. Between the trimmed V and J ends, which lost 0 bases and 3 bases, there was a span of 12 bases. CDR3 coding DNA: TGTGCCAGCAGCTTAGATCCAGGTTACGGCTACGAGCAGTACTTC. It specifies CASSLDPGYGYEQYF.

In DNA, the CDR3 is TGTGCCAGTAGTTCTCCCGGGACAGCCTATTACGAGCAGTACTTC. It specifies CASSSPGTAYYEQYF. The chain employs TRBV19 and TRBJ2-7, with TRBD1 identical over 7 bases. Germline trimming cut 5 bases from V and 4 bases from J; bases unmatched to any gene: 11. The CDR3 is made up of 15 amino acids. Germline V CDR1 and CDR2: LNHDA, SQIVND (reference sequence).

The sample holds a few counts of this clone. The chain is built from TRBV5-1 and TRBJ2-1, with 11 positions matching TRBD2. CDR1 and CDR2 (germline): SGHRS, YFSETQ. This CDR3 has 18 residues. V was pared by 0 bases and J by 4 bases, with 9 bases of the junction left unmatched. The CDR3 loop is CASSLVIAGGNIYNEQFF. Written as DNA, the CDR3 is TGCGCCAGCAGCTTGGTCATAGCGGGAGGGAATATATACAATGAGCAGTTCTTC.

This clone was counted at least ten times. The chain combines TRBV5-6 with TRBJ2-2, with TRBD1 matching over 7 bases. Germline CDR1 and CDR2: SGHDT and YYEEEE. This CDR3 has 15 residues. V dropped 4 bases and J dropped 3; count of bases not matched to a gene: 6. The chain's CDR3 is CASSIGQDDTGELFF. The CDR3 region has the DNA TGTGCCAGCAGCATAGGACAGGATGACACCGGGGAGCTGTTTTTT. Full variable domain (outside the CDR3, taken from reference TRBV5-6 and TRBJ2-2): DAGVTQSPTHLIKTRGQQVTLRCSPKSGHDTVSWYQQALGQGPQFIFQYYEEEERQRGNFPDRFSGHQFPNYSSELNVNALLLGDSALYLCASSIGQDDTGELFFGEGSRLTVL.

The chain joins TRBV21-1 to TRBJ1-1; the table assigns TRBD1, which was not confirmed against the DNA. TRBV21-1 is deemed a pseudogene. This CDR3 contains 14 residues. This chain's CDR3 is CASPSGTGNTEAFF. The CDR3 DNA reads TGTGCCTCTCCTTCCGGGACAGGGAACACTGAAGCTTTCTTT.

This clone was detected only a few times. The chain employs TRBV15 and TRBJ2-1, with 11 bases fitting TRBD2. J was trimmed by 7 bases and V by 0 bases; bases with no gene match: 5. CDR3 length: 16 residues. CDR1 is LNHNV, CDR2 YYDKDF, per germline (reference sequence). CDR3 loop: CATSRDLGLAGNEQFF. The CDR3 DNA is TGTGCCACCAGCAGAGATCTTGGACTAGCGGGTAATGAGCAGTTCTTC. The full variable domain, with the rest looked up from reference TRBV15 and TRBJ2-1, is DAMVIQNPRYQVTQFGKPVTLSCSQTLNHNVMYWYQQKSSQAPKLLFHYYDKDFNNEADTPDNFQSRRPNTSFCFLDIRSPGLGDTAMYLCATSRDLGLAGNEQFFGPGTRLTVL.

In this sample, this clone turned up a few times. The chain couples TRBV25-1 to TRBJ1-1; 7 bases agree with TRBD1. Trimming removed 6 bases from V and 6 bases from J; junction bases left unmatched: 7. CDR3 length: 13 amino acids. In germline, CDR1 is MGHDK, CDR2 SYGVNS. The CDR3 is CASRRQGNSEAFF. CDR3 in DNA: TGTGCCAGCAGGCGACAGGGCAACTCTGAAGCTTTCTTT.

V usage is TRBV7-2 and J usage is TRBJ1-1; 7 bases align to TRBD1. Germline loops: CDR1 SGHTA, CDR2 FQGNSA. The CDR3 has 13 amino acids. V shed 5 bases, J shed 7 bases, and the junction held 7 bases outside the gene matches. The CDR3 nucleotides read TGTGCCAGCAGCCACAGGGGAGGCTATGAAGCTTTCTTT. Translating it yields CASSHRGGYEAFF.

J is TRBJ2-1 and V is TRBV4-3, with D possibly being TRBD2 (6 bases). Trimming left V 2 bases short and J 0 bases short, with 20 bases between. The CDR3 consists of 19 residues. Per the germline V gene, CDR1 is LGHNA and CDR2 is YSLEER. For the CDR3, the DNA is TGCGCCAGCAGCCAACGAATGGTCCTAGCGTCTAGCTCCTACAATGAGCAGTTCTTC. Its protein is CASSQRMVLASSSYNEQFF.

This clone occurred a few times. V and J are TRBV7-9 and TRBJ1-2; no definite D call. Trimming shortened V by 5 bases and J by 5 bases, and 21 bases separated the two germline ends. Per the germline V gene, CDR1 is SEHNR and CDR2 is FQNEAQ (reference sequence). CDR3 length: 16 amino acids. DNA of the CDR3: TGTGCCAGCAGCGCCCCCGAGAGAGGAGGCAAATATGGCTACACCTTC. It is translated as CASSAPERGGKYGYTF.

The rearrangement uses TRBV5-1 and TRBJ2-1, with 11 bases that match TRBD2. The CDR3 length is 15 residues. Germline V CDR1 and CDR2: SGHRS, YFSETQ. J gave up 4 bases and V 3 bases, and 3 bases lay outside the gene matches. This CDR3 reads CASSSTSGNYNEQFF. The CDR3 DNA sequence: TGCGCCAGCAGCTCGACTAGCGGGAATTACAATGAGCAGTTCTTC.

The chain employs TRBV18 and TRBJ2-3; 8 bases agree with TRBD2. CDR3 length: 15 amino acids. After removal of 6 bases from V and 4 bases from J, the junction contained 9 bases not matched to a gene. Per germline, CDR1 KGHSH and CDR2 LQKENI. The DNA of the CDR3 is TGTGCCAGCTCCCTAAATAGCGGGACTTCAGATACGCAGTATTTT. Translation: CASSLNSGTSDTQYF.

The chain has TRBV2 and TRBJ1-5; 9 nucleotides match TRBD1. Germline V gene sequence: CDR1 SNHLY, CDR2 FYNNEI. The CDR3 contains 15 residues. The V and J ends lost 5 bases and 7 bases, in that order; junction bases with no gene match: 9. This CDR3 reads CASSFLQGAGQPQHF. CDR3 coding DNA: TGTGCCAGCAGTTTCTTACAGGGGGCGGGACAGCCCCAGCATTTT.

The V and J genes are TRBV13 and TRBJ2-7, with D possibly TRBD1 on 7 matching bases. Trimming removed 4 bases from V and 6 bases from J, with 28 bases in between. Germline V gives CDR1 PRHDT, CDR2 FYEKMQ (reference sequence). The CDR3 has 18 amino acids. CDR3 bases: TGTGCCAGCAGCTCCCTCGGGAGACAGGGCGAAGGGGCTCCCGAGCAGTACTTC. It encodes CASSSLGRQGEGAPEQYF.

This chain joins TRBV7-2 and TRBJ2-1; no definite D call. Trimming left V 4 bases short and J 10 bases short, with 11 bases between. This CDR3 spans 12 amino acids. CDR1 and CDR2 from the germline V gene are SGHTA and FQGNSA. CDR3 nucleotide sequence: TGTGCCAGCAGCTCCCACTTGAAAGAGCAGTTCTTC. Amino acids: CASSSHLKEQFF.

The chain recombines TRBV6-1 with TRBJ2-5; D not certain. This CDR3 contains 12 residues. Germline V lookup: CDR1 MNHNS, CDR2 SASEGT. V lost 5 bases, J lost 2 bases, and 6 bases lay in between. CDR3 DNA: TGTGCCAGCAGTCTGCGACAAGAGACCCAGTACTTC. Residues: CASSLRQETQYF.

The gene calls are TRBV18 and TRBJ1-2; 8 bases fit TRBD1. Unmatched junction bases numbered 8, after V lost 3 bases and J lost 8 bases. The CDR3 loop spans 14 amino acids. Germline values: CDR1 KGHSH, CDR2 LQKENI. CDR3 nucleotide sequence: TGTGCCAGCTCACCTGCGGGACAGGCGGGCGGCTACACCTTC. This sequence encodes CASSPAGQAGGYTF.

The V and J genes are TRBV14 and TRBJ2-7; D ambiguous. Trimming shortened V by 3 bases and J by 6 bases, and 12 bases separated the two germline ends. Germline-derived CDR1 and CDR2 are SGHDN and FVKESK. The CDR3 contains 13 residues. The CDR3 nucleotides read TGTGCCAGCAGCCAGGCACTAAGAAGCGAGCAGTACTTC. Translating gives CASSQALRSEQYF.

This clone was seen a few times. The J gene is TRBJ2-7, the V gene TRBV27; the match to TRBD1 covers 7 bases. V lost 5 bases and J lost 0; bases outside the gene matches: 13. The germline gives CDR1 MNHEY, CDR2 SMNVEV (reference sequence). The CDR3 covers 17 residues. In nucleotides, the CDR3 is TGTGCCAGCAGTCCTCGCCACAGGGACAGCTTCTCCTACGAGCAGTACTTC. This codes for CASSPRHRDSFSYEQYF.